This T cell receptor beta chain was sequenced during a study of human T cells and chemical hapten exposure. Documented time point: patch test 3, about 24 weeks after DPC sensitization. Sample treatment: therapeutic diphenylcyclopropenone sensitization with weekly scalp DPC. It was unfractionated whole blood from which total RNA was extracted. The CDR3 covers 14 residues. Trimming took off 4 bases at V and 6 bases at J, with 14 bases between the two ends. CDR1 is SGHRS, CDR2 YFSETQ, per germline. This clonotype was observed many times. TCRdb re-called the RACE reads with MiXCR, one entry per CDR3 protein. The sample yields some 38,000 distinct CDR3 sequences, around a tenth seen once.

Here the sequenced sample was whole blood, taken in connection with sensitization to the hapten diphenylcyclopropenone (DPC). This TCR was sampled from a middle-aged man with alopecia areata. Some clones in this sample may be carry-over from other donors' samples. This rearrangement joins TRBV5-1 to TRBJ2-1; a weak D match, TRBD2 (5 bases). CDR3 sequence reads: CASSDTGSTNEQFF. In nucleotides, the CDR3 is TGCGCCAGCAGCGATACGGGAAGCACCAATGAGCAGTTCTTC.